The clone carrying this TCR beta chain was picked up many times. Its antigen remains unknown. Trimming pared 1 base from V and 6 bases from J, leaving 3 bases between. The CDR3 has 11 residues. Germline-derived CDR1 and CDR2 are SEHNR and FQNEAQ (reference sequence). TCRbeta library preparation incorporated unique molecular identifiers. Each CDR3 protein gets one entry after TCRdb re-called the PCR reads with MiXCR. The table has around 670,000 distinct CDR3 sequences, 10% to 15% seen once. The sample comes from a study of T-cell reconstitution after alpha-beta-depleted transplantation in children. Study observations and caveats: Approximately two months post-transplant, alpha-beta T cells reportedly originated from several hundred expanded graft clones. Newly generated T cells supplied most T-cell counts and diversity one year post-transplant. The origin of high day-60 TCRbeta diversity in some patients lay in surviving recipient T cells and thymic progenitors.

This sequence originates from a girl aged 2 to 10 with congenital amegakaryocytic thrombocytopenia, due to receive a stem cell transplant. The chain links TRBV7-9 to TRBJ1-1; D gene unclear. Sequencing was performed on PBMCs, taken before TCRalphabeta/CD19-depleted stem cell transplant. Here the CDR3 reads CASSLVPEAFF. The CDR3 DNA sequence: TGTGCCAGCAGCTTAGTCCCTGAAGCTTTCTTT. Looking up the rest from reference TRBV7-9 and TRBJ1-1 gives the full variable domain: DTGVSQNPRHKITKRGQNVTFRCDPISEHNRLYWYRQTLGQGPEFLTYFQNEAQLEKSRLLSDRFSAERPKGSFSTLEIQRTEQGDSAMYLCASSLVPEAFFGQGTRLTVV.